This TCR beta chain was identified during a study of CD8 T cells in ankylosing spondylitis. Study-wide results and caveats: About eight highly homologous variants made up a TCR beta motif that seemed to typify ankylosing spondylitis blood.

Germline-derived CDR1 and CDR2 are SGHAT and FQDESV (reference sequence). The ends lost 2 bases at V and 5 bases at J; junction bases unmatched: 13. The CDR3 loop spans 18 amino acids. TCRdb passed the 5' RACE reads through MiXCR, listing each CDR3 protein once. The repertoire includes about 540,000 distinct CDR3 sequences, roughly 12% of them detected once, and nearly 7% sits in the top ten. This clonotype showed up just a few times. Antigen specificity is unknown. Material: blood, either unsorted or a sorted T cell fraction (not recorded which). This chain connects TRBV11-1 to TRBJ2-4; 9 nucleotides align to TRBD1. This TCR derives from a male donor with ankylosing spondylitis. The CDR3 sequence: CASSLPFRGDRGENIQYF. The CDR3 bases are TGTGCCAGCAGCTTACCCTTTCGGGGCGACAGGGGGGAAAACATTCAGTACTTC.